The T cell receptor (beta chain) described here comes from a study of early T cells in non-severe SARS-CoV-2 infection. Background on the study: The authors sequenced bulk RNA from unsorted whole blood, leaving chains unpaired.

This clonotype was seen more than once but under ten times. The V and J ends lost 2 bases and 0 bases respectively, with 7 bases between them. Germline CDR1 SGHRS, CDR2 YFSETQ. The CDR3 is made up of 14 amino acids. Unique molecular identifiers were attached to individual cDNA molecules. MiXCR, applied by TCRdb to the 5' RACE reads, yields one record per CDR3 protein. The sample has 60,000 to 75,000 distinct CDR3 sequences; approximately 10% are singletons. The V and J genes are TRBV5-1 and TRBJ2-3; D is perhaps TRBD1 or TRBD2 (5 bases each). The clonotype was recovered from an adult who was a healthcare worker with PCR-confirmed SARS-CoV-2 infection or an uninfected control (not recorded which). Sequences were obtained from whole blood. The CDR3 DNA follows: TGCGCCAGCAGCTTTGGGGGTAGCACAGATACGCAGTATTTT. Translated, it gives CASSFGGSTDTQYF.